The 21 T cell receptor beta chains below were found in one sample sequenced in a study of post-analysis software for immune sequencing data. General observations from the study: There were a handful of TRBV segments more frequent in patients than controls, and TRBV5-6, TRBV5-1 and TRBV20-1 were among them.

No antigens are known for them. Every TCR beta cDNA library bore unique molecular identifiers. Via MiXCR, TCRdb re-called the PCR reads, giving one row per CDR3 protein. Here the sample spans roughly 800,000 distinct CDR3 sequences, just under 30% being singletons. Sequences were obtained from blood. These receptors were obtained from a girl between 5 and 17 years old with multiple sclerosis.

This chain's CDR3 is CASSFGGGPYNEQFF. CDR3 in DNA: TGTGCCAGCAGCTTTGGGGGAGGACCCTACAATGAGCAGTTCTTC. The chain is built from TRBV28 and TRBJ2-1, with a possible D match to TRBD2 (6 bases). The germline CDR1 and CDR2 sequences are MDHEN and SYDVKM. With 6 bases removed from V and 2 bases from J, the gap between germline ends came to 14 bases. This CDR3 is 15 amino acids long.

The V call is TRBV6-1, the J call TRBJ2-5; D is undetermined. The length of the CDR3 is 13 residues. Germline loops: CDR1 MNHNS, CDR2 SASEGT. The V and J ends lost 7 bases and 0 bases respectively, with 9 bases between them. In DNA form, the CDR3 reads TGTGCCAGCAAAACAAAGTACCAAGAGACCCAGTACTTC. Translated, it gives CASKTKYQETQYF.

The chain couples TRBV7-9 to TRBJ2-7, with 7 nucleotides matching TRBD2. The ends lost 4 bases at V and 4 bases at J; junction bases unmatched: 7. The CDR3 has 14 amino acids. The germline gives CDR1 SEHNR, CDR2 FQNEAQ (reference sequence). CDR3 sequence reads: CASSWGTGGYEQYF. The CDR3 bases are TGTGCCAGCAGCTGGGGGACGGGGGGTTACGAGCAGTACTTC.

This clonotype was detected a few times. The J gene is TRBJ2-1, the V gene TRBV7-6; 10 nucleotides align to TRBD2. V gave up 7 bases and J gave up 7 bases; unmatched junction bases: 13. Looked up from germline, CDR1 is SGHVS and CDR2 is FNYEAQ. CDR3 length equals 16 residues. CDR3 nucleotide sequence: TGTGCCAGCACTCGATTTCTAGCGGGAGAGGGTAATGAGCAGTTCTTC. Its translation is CASTRFLAGEGNEQFF.

The V gene is TRBV10-3, the J gene TRBJ2-5; 8 positions agree with TRBD2. Germline V gene lookup returns CDR1 ENHRY and CDR2 SYGVKD. The CDR3 runs 14 residues. With V trimmed by 6 bases and J by 3 bases, 6 bases remained unmatched. CDR3 protein: CAISVAGREETQYF. In DNA form, the CDR3 reads TGTGCCATCAGCGTAGCGGGGAGGGAAGAGACCCAGTACTTC.

This clonotype was seen only once. The chain recombines TRBV10-3 with TRBJ2-7; TRBD1 might be the D (6 bases). The CDR3 consists of 17 residues. Per germline, CDR1 ENHRY and CDR2 SYGVKD. V was pared by 6 bases and J by 7 bases, with 28 bases between. The CDR3 loop reads CAISPLSGTTARVEQYF. CDR3 nucleotide sequence: TGTGCCATCAGCCCTCTCTCCGGGACAACGGCCCGGGTGGAGCAGTACTTC.

This clonotype was seen a handful of times. V and J are TRBV6-1 and TRBJ1-5; D gene unclear. V lost 2 bases, J lost 5 bases, and 10 bases lay in between. CDR1 and CDR2 from the germline V gene are MNHNS and SASEGT. The CDR3 runs to 14 residues. DNA for the CDR3: TGTGCCAGCAGTGAAATTGGCCTCTATCAGCCCCAGCATTTT. It translates to CASSEIGLYQPQHF.

This clonotype was observed a few times. This chain links TRBV28 with TRBJ2-3, with 8 positions matching TRBD1. V lost 6 bases and J lost 2; bases outside the gene matches: 10. The CDR3 spans 16 residues. Germline CDR1 reads MDHEN; CDR2 reads SYDVKM. CDR3 nucleotides: TGTGCCAGCAGCAGTTCTCAGGGGGCGACCACAGATACGCAGTATTTT. This translates into CASSSSQGATTDTQYF. The whole variable domain, filled in from reference TRBV28 and TRBJ2-3, reads DVKVTQSSRYLVKRTGEKVFLECVQDMDHENMFWYRQDPGLGLRLIYFSYDVKMKEKGDIPEGYSVSREKKERFSLILESASTNQTSMYLCASSSSQGATTDTQYFGPGTRLTVL.

This clonotype was detected only a few times. The rearrangement links TRBV2 to TRBJ1-2; D is ambiguous. Trimming removed 4 bases at V and 5 bases at J, with 11 bases between. The CDR3 contains 13 residues. In germline, CDR1 is SNHLY, CDR2 FYNNEI. This CDR3 reads CASSGVIHYGYTF. As DNA, the CDR3 is TGTGCCAGCAGTGGGGTAATTCATTATGGCTACACCTTC.

The chain couples TRBV6-5 to TRBJ1-1; D call uncertain. The CDR3 consists of 12 residues. V was pared by 3 bases and J by 8 bases, with 10 bases between. From germline, CDR1 is MNHEY and CDR2 SVGAGI. The CDR3 loop is CASSYGTGEAFF. The CDR3 DNA sequence: TGTGCCAGCAGTTATGGCACGGGCGAAGCTTTCTTT.

The V call is TRBV6-6, the J call TRBJ1-2; 10 bases map to TRBD1. V was clipped by 6 bases and J by 6 bases; unmatched bases: 10. In germline, CDR1 is MNHNY, CDR2 SVGAGI (reference sequence). There are 15 residues in the CDR3. This chain's CDR3 is CASSSRTGGTHGYTF. CDR3 nucleotide sequence: TGTGCCAGCAGCAGTCGGACAGGGGGTACCCATGGCTACACCTTC.

J is TRBJ2-3 and V is TRBV6-1; D gene ambiguous. V was trimmed by 1 base and J by 11 bases, leaving 10 bases between them. This CDR3 spans 12 amino acids. CDR1 and CDR2 from the germline V gene are MNHNS and SASEGT. CDR3 sequence reads: CASSEDRFGQYF. The CDR3 bases are TGTGCCAGCAGTGAAGACAGATTTGGGCAGTATTTT.

This chain uses TRBV6-1 with TRBJ2-2; possibly TRBD2 for D (6 bases). Per germline, CDR1 MNHNS and CDR2 SASEGT. V was cut by 2 bases and J by 2 bases, with 9 bases left in between. The CDR3 consists of 15 residues. In DNA form, the CDR3 reads TGTGCCAGCAGTGAACGACTAGTCAACACCGGGGAGCTGTTTTTT. This encodes CASSERLVNTGELFF.

The chain employs TRBV12-3 or TRBV12-4 and TRBJ1-1, with a tentative D call TRBD1 (5 bases). Trimming stripped 2 bases from V and 8 bases from J, with 12 bases between. CDR3 size: 13 residues. CDR3 amino acids: CASSLHLGREAFF. For the CDR3, the DNA is TGTGCCAGCAGTTTACACTTGGGACGGGAAGCTTTCTTT.

The gene calls are TRBV7-2 and TRBJ2-7; no firm D call. Trimming took off 2 bases at V and 5 bases at J, with 4 bases between the two ends. This CDR3 region has 11 residues. The V gene's germline CDR1 is SGHTA and CDR2 FQGNSA. As DNA, the CDR3 is TGTGCCAGCAGCTTAAACGACGAGCAGTACTTC. It translates to CASSLNDEQYF.

The chain uses TRBV29-1 and TRBJ2-1; 11 bases match TRBD2. This CDR3 has 12 residues. V dropped 3 bases and J dropped 15; count of bases not matched to a gene: 7. CDR1 is SQVTM and CDR2 is ANQGSEA in the germline V gene. CDR3 protein: CSVDGLGTSGFF. CDR3 nucleotide sequence: TGCAGCGTTGATGGACTCGGGACTAGCGGGTTCTTC.

This clonotype was recorded many times. The chain's CDR3 is CASSPDRYEQYF. CDR3 sequence (DNA): TGTGCCAGCAGTCCTGACCGCTACGAGCAGTACTTC. J is TRBJ2-7 and V is TRBV28; unclear D gene. This CDR3 has 12 residues. V was clipped by 5 bases and J by 3 bases, with 8 bases between them. From germline, CDR1 is MDHEN and CDR2 SYDVKM.

To note about this clonotype: Germline is not matched at one junction end, which may reflect a read error. The chain uses TRBV4-3 and TRBJ2-3, with D perhaps TRBD1 (5 bases). The CDR3 is 14 amino acids. The germline V gene encodes CDR1 LGHNA and CDR2 YSLEER. CDR3 DNA: TGCGCCAGCAGCCAAGACCGGAGCACAGGTACGCAGTATTTT. Its translation: CASSQDRSTGTQYF.

The rearrangement joins TRBV20-1 to TRBJ2-2, with D possibly matching TRBD2 (7 bases). The CDR3 runs to 15 residues. V was trimmed by 0 bases and J by 4 bases, leaving 12 bases between them. The germline V gene encodes CDR1 DFQATT and CDR2 SNEGSKA (reference sequence). This CDR3 is CSARDWGGVTGELFF. The CDR3 DNA sequence: TGCAGTGCTAGAGATTGGGGGGGCGTCACCGGGGAGCTGTTTTTT.

This clonotype was recorded a few times. V gene TRBV6-2 or TRBV6-3 combines with J gene TRBJ2-1; the match to TRBD2 covers 10 bases. This CDR3 contains 15 residues. The germline CDR1 and CDR2 sequences are MNHEY and SVGEGT. Trimming removed 4 bases from V and 5 bases from J; junction bases left unmatched: 5. The CDR3 sequence is CASSSSLAGDNEQFF. CDR3 bases: TGTGCCAGCAGTTCGAGCCTAGCGGGAGACAATGAGCAGTTCTTC.

This chain connects TRBV11-2 to TRBJ1-4; 10 nucleotides align to TRBD1. Germline CDR1 SGHAT, CDR2 FQNNGV. Germline trimming cut 3 bases from V and 8 bases from J; bases unmatched to any gene: 0. The CDR3 totals 13 residues. The CDR3 DNA reads TGTGCCAGCAGCTTGACAGGGGGCGAAAAACTGTTTTTT. Protein product: CASSLTGGEKLFF.